The 19 T cell receptor beta chains presented below share a single source sample, sequenced in a study of T cell changes during pregnancy in multiple sclerosis. Sequencing used immunoSEQ multiplex PCR; TCRdb keeps in-frame clones, though not all of them. The profile shows 65,000 to 85,000 clones, approximately 93% of them singletons. The sample consisted of peripheral blood, taken in the second trimester of pregnancy. Source of these receptors: a female donor in good health, enrolled as a control in a pregnancy study.

This chain uses TRBV5-1 with TRBJ2-5; TRBD1 matches 7 bases. Matching the DNA end better, TRBJ2-7 makes the J call doubtful. Germline values: CDR1 SGHRS, CDR2 YFSETQ. The CDR3 loop spans 14 amino acids. The CDR3 DNA sequence: TGCGCCAGCAGCTTGGGACAGGGTGTCGACGAGCAGTACTTC. This translates into CASSLGQGVDEQYF.

This chain links TRBV5-1 with TRBJ2-1; 8 nucleotides line up with TRBD2. The V gene end was trimmed by 4 bases and the J gene end by 3 bases; junction bases not matched to a gene: 6. Germline assignment: CDR1 SGHRS and CDR2 YFSETQ. The CDR3 consists of 15 residues. The CDR3 loop is CASSQGLADYNEQFF. CDR3 DNA: TGCGCCAGCAGCCAAGGACTAGCTGACTACAATGAGCAGTTCTTC. Variable domain in full (rest from reference TRBV5-1 and TRBJ2-1): KAGVTQTPRYLIKTRGQQVTLSCSPISGHRSVSWYQQTPGQGLQFLFEYFSETQRNKGNFPGRFSGRQFSNSRSEMNVSTLELGDSALYLCASSQGLADYNEQFFGPGTRLTVL.

The genes are TRBV5-1 and TRBJ2-7, with 9 bases aligning to TRBD1. The length of the CDR3 is 13 residues. Germline trimming cut 4 bases from V and 3 bases from J; bases unmatched to any gene: 2. In germline, CDR1 is SGHRS, CDR2 YFSETQ. The CDR3 loop reads CASSADRGYEQYF. CDR3 nucleotides: TGCGCCAGCAGCGCGGACAGGGGCTACGAGCAGTACTTC.

The chain joins TRBV6-6 to TRBJ2-2, with 12 bases fitting TRBD2. This CDR3 region has 16 residues. V shed 6 bases and J 7 bases; nucleotides not matched to a gene: 9. Germline lookup yields CDR1 MNHNY and CDR2 SVGAGI (reference sequence). The CDR3 coding sequence is TGTGCCAGCAGCCCGCGACTAGCGGGAGAGGTCGGGGAGCTGTTTTTT. Translation: CASSPRLAGEVGELFF.

V is TRBV10-1 and J is TRBJ2-7; D may be TRBD1 (5 bases). There are 14 residues in the CDR3. Germline CDR1 and CDR2: WNHNN and SYGVQD (reference sequence). Deletions cut 6 bases from V and 3 bases from J, with 15 bases between. DNA of the CDR3: TGCGCCAGCAGATGCCAAGGGGTGGACTACGAGCAGTACTTC. It encodes CASRCQGVDYEQYF.

The gene calls are TRBV27 and TRBJ2-7; 10 bases are a match to TRBD2. Germline V gives CDR1 MNHEY, CDR2 SMNVEV (reference sequence). Trimming at V came to 6 bases and at J to 4 bases, leaving 3 bases not matched to a gene. The CDR3 is made up of 13 amino acids. The CDR3 DNA reads TGTGCCAGCAGCTTAGCGGGGGGTTACGAGCAGTACTTC. Protein: CASSLAGGYEQYF.

The chain carries TRBV5-1 and TRBJ1-2; D might be TRBD1 (6 bases). From germline, CDR1 is SGHRS and CDR2 YFSETQ. The CDR3 extends over 15 amino acids. Trimming left V 4 bases short and J 3 bases short, with 16 bases between. The chain's CDR3 is CASSTRDMSDYGYTF. The CDR3 DNA is TGCGCCAGCAGCACCCGGGACATGAGCGACTATGGCTACACCTTC.

This chain uses TRBV4-2 with TRBJ2-3, with D tentatively TRBD1 (6 bases). V was trimmed by 2 bases and J by 2 bases, leaving 14 bases between them. The CDR3 runs to 16 residues. Per germline, CDR1 LGHNA and CDR2 YNFKEQ. The CDR3 region is CASSQTRTDPTDTQYF. For the CDR3, the DNA is TGTGCCAGCAGCCAAACGAGGACAGACCCCACAGATACGCAGTATTTT.

The genes are TRBV7-9 and TRBJ2-7; 10 bases fit TRBD2. The CDR3 loop spans 15 amino acids. V lost 5 bases and J lost 7; bases outside the gene matches: 11. Germline lookup yields CDR1 SEHNR and CDR2 FQNEAQ (reference sequence). In nucleotides, the CDR3 is TGTGCCAGCAGCCCCGGGACTAGCGCCTCCTGGGAGCAGTACTTC. Amino acids: CASSPGTSASWEQYF.

The rearrangement links TRBV28 to TRBJ2-1; possible D gene TRBD2, 5 bases. V gave up 7 bases and J gave up 3 bases, with 13 bases separating them. The CDR3 consists of 14 residues. The germline V gene has CDR1 MDHEN and CDR2 SYDVKM. For the CDR3, the DNA is TGTGCCAGCACTCCACCCGGACTCTACAATGAGCAGTTCTTC. Its protein is CASTPPGLYNEQFF.

The chain recombines TRBV6-1 with TRBJ2-7; 9 nucleotides match TRBD1. This CDR3 spans 11 amino acids. V was pared by 6 bases and J by 6 bases, with 0 bases of the junction left unmatched. Germline CDR1 MNHNS, CDR2 SASEGT. CDR3 residues: CASRQGAEQYF. The CDR3 DNA follows: TGTGCCAGCAGACAGGGGGCCGAGCAGTACTTC.

The chain recombines TRBV27 with TRBJ2-1, with D perhaps matching TRBD2 (5 bases). Germline values: CDR1 MNHEY, CDR2 SMNVEV (reference sequence). The CDR3 loop spans 13 amino acids. V lost 10 bases, J lost 5 bases, and 15 bases lay in between. CDR3 region: CANIRTHDNEQFF. The CDR3 DNA follows: TGTGCCAACATTCGGACTCACGACAATGAGCAGTTCTTC.

The V and J genes are TRBV2 and TRBJ1-2, with 7 bases identical to TRBD1. The CDR3 extends over 15 amino acids. The junction had 8 bases not matched to a gene; V was cut back by 6 bases and J by 1 base. CDR1 is SNHLY, CDR2 FYNNEI, per germline. The chain's CDR3 is CASRDRDRDNYGYTF. DNA of the CDR3: TGTGCCAGCAGAGATAGGGACAGAGATAACTATGGCTACACCTTC. Looking up the rest from reference TRBV2 and TRBJ1-2 gives the full variable domain: EPEVTQTPSHQVTQMGQEVILRCVPISNHLYFYWYRQILGQKVEFLVSFYNNEISEKSEIFDDQFSVERPDGSNFTLKIRSTKLEDSAMYFCASRDRDRDNYGYTFGSGTRLTVV.

The chain has TRBV19 and TRBJ2-7; 7 bases map to TRBD2. Germline-derived CDR1 and CDR2 are LNHDA and SQIVND (reference sequence). With V trimmed by 4 bases and J by 2 bases, 8 bases remained unmatched. The CDR3 extends over 15 amino acids. The CDR3 sequence is CASSTQGLGPYEQYF. Here the CDR3 DNA reads TGTGCCAGTAGTACCCAAGGACTAGGACCCTACGAGCAGTACTTC.

The V gene is TRBV5-1, the J gene TRBJ2-5, with 8 nucleotides matching TRBD1. The CDR3 is made up of 15 amino acids. V dropped 9 bases and J dropped 5; count of bases not matched to a gene: 15. Germline CDR1 and CDR2: SGHRS and YFSETQ. The CDR3 reads CATSTGVLRSETQYF. The CDR3 DNA follows: TGCGCCACCTCGACAGGGGTCCTAAGAAGTGAGACCCAGTACTTC.

J is TRBJ2-1 and V is TRBV5-1; 10 nucleotides match TRBD1. The V and J ends lost 7 bases and 7 bases, in that order; junction bases with no gene match: 14. The CDR3 length is 16 residues. Germline CDR1 is SGHRS and CDR2 is YFSETQ. CDR3 in amino acids: CASAIKDRGRGNEQFF. CDR3 coding DNA: TGCGCCAGCGCAATCAAAGACAGGGGGCGCGGGAATGAGCAGTTCTTC.

The rearrangement uses TRBV27 and TRBJ1-1; 8 bases are shared with TRBD1. Trimming cost V 5 bases and J 5 bases; bases outside gene matches: 7. CDR1 and CDR2 (germline): MNHEY, SMNVEV (reference sequence). The CDR3 sequence is 14 residues long. CDR3 region: CASSARQGRTEAFF. The CDR3 coding sequence is TGTGCCAGCAGTGCGAGACAGGGGAGGACTGAAGCTTTCTTT.

The V call is TRBV6-6, the J call TRBJ2-6; D might be TRBD2 (6 bases). CDR1 is MNHNY, CDR2 SVGAGI, per germline (reference sequence). The CDR3 has 14 amino acids. V dropped 10 bases and J dropped 1 base, with 11 bases sitting between them. Here the CDR3 reads CAIRSGSGANVLTF. In nucleotides, the CDR3 is TGTGCCATACGGAGCGGGTCTGGGGCCAACGTCCTGACTTTC.

The V gene is TRBV27, the J gene TRBJ2-3; D remains unclear. Per the germline V gene, CDR1 is MNHEY and CDR2 is SMNVEV (reference sequence). With 6 bases removed from V and 3 bases from J, the gap between germline ends came to 7 bases. This CDR3 contains 12 residues. The DNA for the CDR3 is TGTGCCAGCAGGGGCAGAACAGATACGCAGTATTTT. Protein sequence: CASRGRTDTQYF.